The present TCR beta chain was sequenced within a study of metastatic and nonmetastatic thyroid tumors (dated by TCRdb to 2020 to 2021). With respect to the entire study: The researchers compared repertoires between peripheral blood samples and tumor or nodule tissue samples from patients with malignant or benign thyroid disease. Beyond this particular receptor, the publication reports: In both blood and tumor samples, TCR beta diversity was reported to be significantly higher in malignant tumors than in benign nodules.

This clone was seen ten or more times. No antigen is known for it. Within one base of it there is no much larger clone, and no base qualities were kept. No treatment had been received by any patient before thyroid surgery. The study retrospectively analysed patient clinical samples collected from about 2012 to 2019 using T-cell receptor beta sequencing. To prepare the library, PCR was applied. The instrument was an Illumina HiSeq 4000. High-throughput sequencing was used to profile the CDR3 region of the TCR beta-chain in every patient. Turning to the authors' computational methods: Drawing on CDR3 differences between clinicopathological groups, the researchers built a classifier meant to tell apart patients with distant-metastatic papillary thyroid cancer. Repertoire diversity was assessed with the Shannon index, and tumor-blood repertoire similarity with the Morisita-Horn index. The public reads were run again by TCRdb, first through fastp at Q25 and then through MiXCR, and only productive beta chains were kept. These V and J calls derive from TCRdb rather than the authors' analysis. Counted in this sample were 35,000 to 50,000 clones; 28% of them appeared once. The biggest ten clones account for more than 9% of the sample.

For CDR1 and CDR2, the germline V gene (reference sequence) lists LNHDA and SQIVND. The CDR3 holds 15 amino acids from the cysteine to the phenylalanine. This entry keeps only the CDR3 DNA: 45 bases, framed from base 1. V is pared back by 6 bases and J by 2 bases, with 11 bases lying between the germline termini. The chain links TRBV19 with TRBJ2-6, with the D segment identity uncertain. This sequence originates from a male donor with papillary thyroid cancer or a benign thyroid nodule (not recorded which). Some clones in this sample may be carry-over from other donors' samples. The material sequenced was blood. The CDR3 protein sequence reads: CASRPRPPGANVLTF. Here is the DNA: TGTGCCAGTAGGCCGCGACCACCTGGGGCCAACGTCCTGACTTTC.